This T cell receptor (beta chain) appears in the sequencing data of a study of blood T cell repertoires in COVID-19. At the level of the study: T cells, B-cell-depleted T cells, or PBMCs supplied cDNA or gDNA.

How the authors handled the data: Amplifying reference gene primers gave estimates of nucleated cell counts. Using immunoSEQ multiplex PCR, the repertoire was profiled, and TCRdb retains in-frame clones only, with some absent. That table gives V, J and clone size, and the DNA gave D and trimming. The sample has some 80,000 clones, roughly nine tenths seen once. CDR1 MNHNS and CDR2 SASEGT come from the germline V gene. This CDR3 is built from 13 residues. With 2 bases removed from V and 6 bases from J, the gap between germline ends came to 10 bases. This clone was seen once. What was sequenced was peripheral blood. This clonotype was obtained from a man aged 50 to 60 with COVID-19, enrolled during active disease. J is TRBJ1-1 and V is TRBV6-1, with a possible D match to TRBD1 (5 bases). CDR3 amino acids: CASSEKGHSEAFF. DNA of the CDR3: TGTGCCAGCAGTGAAAAGGGGCACTCTGAAGCTTTCTTT.